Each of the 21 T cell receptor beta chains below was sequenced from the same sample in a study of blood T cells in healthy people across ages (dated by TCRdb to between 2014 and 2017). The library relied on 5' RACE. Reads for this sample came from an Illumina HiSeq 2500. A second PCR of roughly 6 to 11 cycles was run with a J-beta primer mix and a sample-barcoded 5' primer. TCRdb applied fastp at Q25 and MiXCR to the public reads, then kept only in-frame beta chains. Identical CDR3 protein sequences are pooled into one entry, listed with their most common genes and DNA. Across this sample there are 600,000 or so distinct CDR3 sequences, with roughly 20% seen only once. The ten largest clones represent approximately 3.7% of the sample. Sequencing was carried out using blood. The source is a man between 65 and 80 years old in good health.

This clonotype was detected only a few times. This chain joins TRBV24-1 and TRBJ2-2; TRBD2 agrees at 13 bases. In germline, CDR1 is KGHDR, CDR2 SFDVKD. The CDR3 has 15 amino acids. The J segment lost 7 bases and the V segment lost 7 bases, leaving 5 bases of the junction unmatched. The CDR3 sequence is CATRPRTSGGGELFF. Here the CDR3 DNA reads TGTGCCACCAGGCCTAGGACTAGCGGGGGCGGGGAGCTGTTTTTT.

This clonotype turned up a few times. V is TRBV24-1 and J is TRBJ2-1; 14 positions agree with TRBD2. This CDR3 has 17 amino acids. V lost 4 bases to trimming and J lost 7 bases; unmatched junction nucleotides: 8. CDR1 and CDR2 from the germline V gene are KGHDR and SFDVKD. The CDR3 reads CATSEFGTSGSRNEQFF. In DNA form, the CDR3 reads TGTGCCACCAGTGAATTCGGGACTAGCGGGAGTAGGAATGAGCAGTTCTTC.

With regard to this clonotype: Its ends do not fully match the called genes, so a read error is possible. The CDR3 DNA is TGTGCCAGCAGCGACCCCGGGACTAGCGTTGAGCAGCTCTTC. The encoded protein is CASSDPGTSVEQLF. The chain has TRBV11-3 and TRBJ2-1; 10 bases map to TRBD2. There are 14 residues in the CDR3. Germline CDR1 and CDR2: SGHNT and YENEEA.

CDR3 DNA sequence: TGCAGCGTCTTACTTACTGGGACCGGGGCCAACGTCCTGACTTTC. Residues: CSVLLTGTGANVLTF. This chain connects TRBV29-1 to TRBJ2-6; D assignment may be TRBD1 or TRBD2 (5 bases each). The CDR3 has 15 amino acids. Germline CDR1 is SQVTM and CDR2 is ANQGSEA. The V and J ends lost 6 bases and 4 bases respectively, with 16 bases between them.

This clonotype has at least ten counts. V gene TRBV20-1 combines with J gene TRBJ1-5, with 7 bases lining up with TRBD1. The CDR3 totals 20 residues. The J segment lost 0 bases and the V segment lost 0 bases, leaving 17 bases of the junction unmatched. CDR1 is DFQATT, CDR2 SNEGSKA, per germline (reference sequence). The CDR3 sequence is CSARDLAGGRGGHSNQPQHF. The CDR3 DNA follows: TGCAGTGCTAGAGATCTGGCCGGTGGCAGGGGGGGACATAGCAATCAGCCCCAGCATTTT.

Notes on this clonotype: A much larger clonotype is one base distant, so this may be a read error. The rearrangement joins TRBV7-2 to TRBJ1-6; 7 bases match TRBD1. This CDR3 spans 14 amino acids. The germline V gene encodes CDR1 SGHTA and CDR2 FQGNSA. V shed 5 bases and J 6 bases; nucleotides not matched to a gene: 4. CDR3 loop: CASSPGQPNSPLHF. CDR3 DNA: TGTGCCAGCAGCCCGGGACAGCCTAATTCACCCCTCCACTTT.

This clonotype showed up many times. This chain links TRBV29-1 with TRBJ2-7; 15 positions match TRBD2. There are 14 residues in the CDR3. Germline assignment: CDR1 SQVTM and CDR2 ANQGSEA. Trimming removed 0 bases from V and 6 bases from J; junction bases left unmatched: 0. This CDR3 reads CSVEEGLAGGEQYF. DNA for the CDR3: TGCAGCGTTGAAGAGGGACTAGCGGGAGGCGAGCAGTACTTC.

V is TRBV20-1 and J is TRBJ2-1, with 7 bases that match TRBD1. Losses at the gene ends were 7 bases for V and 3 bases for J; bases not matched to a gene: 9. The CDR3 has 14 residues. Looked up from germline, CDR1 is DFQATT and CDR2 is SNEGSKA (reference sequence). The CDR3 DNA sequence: TGCAGTGGTACAGGGGATCCGGGCTACAATGAGCAGTTCTTC. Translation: CSGTGDPGYNEQFF.

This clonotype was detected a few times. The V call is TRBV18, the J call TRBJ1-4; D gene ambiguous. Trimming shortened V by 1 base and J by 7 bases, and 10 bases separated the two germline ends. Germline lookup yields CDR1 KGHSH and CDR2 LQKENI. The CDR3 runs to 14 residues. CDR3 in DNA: TGTGCCAGCTCACCACAGGGCCGGGGTGAAAAACTGTTTTTT. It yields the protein CASSPQGRGEKLFF.

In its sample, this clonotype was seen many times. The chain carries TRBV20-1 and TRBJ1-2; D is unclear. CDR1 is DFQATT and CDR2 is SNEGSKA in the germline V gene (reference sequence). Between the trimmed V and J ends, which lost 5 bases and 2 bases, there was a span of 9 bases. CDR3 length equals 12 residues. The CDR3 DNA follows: TGCAGTGCTCCGGTTACAAACTATGGCTACACCTTC. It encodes CSAPVTNYGYTF.

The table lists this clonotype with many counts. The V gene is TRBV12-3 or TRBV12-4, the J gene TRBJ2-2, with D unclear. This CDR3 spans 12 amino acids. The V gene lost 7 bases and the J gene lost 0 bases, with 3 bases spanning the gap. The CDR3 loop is CASNPNTGELFF. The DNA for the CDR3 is TGTGCCAGCAACCCGAACACCGGGGAGCTGTTTTTT.

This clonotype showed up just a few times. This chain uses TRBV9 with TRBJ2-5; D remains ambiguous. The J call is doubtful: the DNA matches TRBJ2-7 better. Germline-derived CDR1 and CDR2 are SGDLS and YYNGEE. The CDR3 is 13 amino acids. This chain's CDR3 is CASSVSADYEQYF. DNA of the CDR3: TGTGCCAGCAGCGTATCCGCAGACTACGAGCAGTACTTC.

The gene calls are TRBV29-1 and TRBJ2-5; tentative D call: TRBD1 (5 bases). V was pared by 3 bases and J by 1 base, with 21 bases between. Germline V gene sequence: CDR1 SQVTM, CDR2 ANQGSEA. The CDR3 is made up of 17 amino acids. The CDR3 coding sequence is TGCAGCGTTGACACCGATGTTTTCCGGACAACCCAAGAGACCCAGTACTTC. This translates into CSVDTDVFRTTQETQYF.

The CDR3 DNA is TGTGTCAGCAGCACCGATACCCAGGGCTCCTACGAGCAGTACTTC. Translating it yields CVSSTDTQGSYEQYF. The chain uses TRBV21-1 and TRBJ2-1. The tail of the sequence fits TRBJ2-7 better, so the J call may be wrong. TRBV21-1 is described as a pseudogene. The CDR3 is made up of 15 amino acids.

The CDR3 DNA reads as TGTGCCAGCAGTCGACTCGAGGGGGGCGAGCAGTACTTC. Translation: CASSRLEGGEQYF. The J gene is TRBJ2-7, the V gene TRBV6-5; either TRBD1 or TRBD2 may supply D (6 bases each). The V and J ends lost 5 bases and 6 bases respectively, with 14 bases between them. Per germline, CDR1 MNHEY and CDR2 SVGAGI. This CDR3 comprises 13 residues.

The CDR3 DNA reads TGTGCCAGCAGTTATGGACCGCCTCCGGAGACCCAGTACTTC. It codes for CASSYGPPPETQYF. V is TRBV5-4 and J is TRBJ2-5; D unclear. CDR3 length: 14 residues. Trimming stripped 5 bases from V and 5 bases from J, with 16 bases between. Per germline, CDR1 SGHNT and CDR2 YYREEE (reference sequence).

The CDR3: CASSLKAANTGELFF. CDR3 nucleotide sequence: TGCGCCAGCAGCTTGAAGGCCGCGAACACCGGGGAGCTGTTTTTT. The chain combines TRBV5-1 with TRBJ2-2; D call uncertain. The germline V and J ends were trimmed by 1 base and 0 bases, with 7 bases remaining between them. This CDR3 region has 15 residues. Germline values: CDR1 SGHRS, CDR2 YFSETQ.

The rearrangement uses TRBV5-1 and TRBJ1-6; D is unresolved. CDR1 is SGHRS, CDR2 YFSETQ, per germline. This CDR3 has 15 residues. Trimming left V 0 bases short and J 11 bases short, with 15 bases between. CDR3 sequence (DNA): TGCGCCAGCAGCTTGGACCATCCCGGGGATCCACCCCTCCACTTT. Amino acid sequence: CASSLDHPGDPPLHF.

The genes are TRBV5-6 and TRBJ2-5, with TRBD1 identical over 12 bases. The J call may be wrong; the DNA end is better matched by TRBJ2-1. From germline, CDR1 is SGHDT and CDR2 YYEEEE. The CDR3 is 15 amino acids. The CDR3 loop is CASSKGQGAHNEQFF. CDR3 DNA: TGTGCCAGCAGCAAGGGACAGGGGGCCCACAATGAGCAGTTCTTC.

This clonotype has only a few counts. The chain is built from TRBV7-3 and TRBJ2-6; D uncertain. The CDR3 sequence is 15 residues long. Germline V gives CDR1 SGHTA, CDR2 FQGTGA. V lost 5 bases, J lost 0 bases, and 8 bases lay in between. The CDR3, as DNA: TGTGCCAGCAGCCCGTACGACTCTGGGGCCAACGTCCTGACTTTC. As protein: CASSPYDSGANVLTF. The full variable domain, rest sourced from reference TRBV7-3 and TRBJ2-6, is GAGVSQTPSNKVTEKGKYVELRCDPISGHTALYWYRQSLGQGPEFLIYFQGTGAADDSGLPNDRFFAVRPEGSVSTLKIQRTERGDSAVYLCASSPYDSGANVLTFGAGSRLTVL.

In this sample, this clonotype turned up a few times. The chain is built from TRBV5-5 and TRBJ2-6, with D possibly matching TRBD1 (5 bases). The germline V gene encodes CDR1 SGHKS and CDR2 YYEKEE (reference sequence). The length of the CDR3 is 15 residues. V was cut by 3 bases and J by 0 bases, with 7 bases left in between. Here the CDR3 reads CASSSQDSGANVLTF. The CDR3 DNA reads TGTGCCAGCAGCTCACAGGACTCTGGGGCCAACGTCCTGACTTTC.